The present T cell receptor (beta chain) was sequenced within a study of tumor-infiltrating lymphocytes in primary liver carcinoma. Unsorted bulk tissue (roughly 19-31 mg) underwent RNA and DNA co-extraction. J lost 0 bases, V lost 5 bases, and 5 bases had no gene match. The CDR3 has 16 residues. This clonotype came up many times. The investigators made TCR beta cDNA from roughly 0.45 ug total RNA, using a constant-region primer. ARM-PCR, slightly modified, supplied the TCR beta libraries through three nested multiplex PCR rounds. TRBV1-TRBV30 forward and Cbeta reverse primers drove the first two roughly 10-cycle rounds. TCRdb re-analysed the multiplex PCR reads in MiXCR, keeping a single row per CDR3 protein. The profile shows some 130,000 distinct CDR3 sequences, 65% to 75% of them singletons.

The sequence came from a woman aged 60-75 years with primary liver carcinoma and hepatitis B virus infection. This chain connects TRBV12-3 or TRBV12-4 to TRBJ2-3; 10 positions match TRBD2. The sequencing sample was made of tumor-adjacent normal liver tissue. The CDR3 sequence is CASSAGTSDSTDTQYF. CDR3 DNA: TGTGCCAGCAGTGCCGGGACTAGCGATAGCACAGATACGCAGTATTTT.